The rows below give T cell receptor beta chains drawn from one sample of a study of cytomegalovirus exposure and HLA in healthy donors. The repertoire was sequenced with immunoSEQ multiplex PCR; TCRdb's copy has only in-frame clones and lacks some. The sample contains roughly 130,000 clones, more than 60% of which appear only once. Material: PBMCs. The source of these receptors is a woman in her 40s in good health and CMV-seropositive. CDR3s include the opening cysteine and the closing phenylalanine or tryptophan. Fields, in order: clone size, D gene, V gene, J gene, CDR3 DNA, CDR3 protein. A D gene is named only where the DNA matches it firmly. Part of the rows lack a size; the others show once, few, many or a class for expanded clones.

>.|TRBD2|TRBV19|TRBJ2-1
TGTGCCAGTAAGAAAACCGGGACTAGCCAGAATGAGCAGTTCTTC
CASKKTGTSQNEQFF
>.|TRBD1|TRBV7-2|TRBJ2-5
TGTGCCAGCAGCCTACCGGACAGGGGAAAAGAGACCCAGTACTTC
CASSLPDRGKETQYF
>.|.|TRBV5-5|TRBJ1-6
TGTGCCAGCAGCTTGGAGGTGAAGGGGTCCTATAATTCACCCCTCCACTTT
CASSLEVKGSYNSPLHF
>.|TRBD1|TRBV5-1|TRBJ2-3
TGCGCCAGCAGCTTGGCCGAAAACAGGGGTGATACGCAGTATTTT
CASSLAENRGDTQYF
>.|TRBD1|TRBV20-1|TRBJ2-7
TGCAGTAGCTGGACAGGCTACGAGCAGTACTTC
CSSWTGYEQYF
>.|.|TRBV30|TRBJ1-5
TGTGCCTGGAGTACTACGGGGGGGGGAGGCAGTAACAATCAGCCCCAGCATTTT
CAWSTTGGGGSNNQPQHF
>.|TRBD1|TRBV30|TRBJ2-7
TGTGCCTGGAGAAATGGACAGGGTGGGGAGCAGTACTTC
CAWRNGQGGEQYF
>.|.|TRBV7-2|TRBJ2-1
TGTGCCAGCAGCCTAGCGTTCGTTAATGAGCAGTTCTTC
CASSLAFVNEQFF
>.|.|TRBV19|TRBJ1-6
TGTGCCAGTAAAGAACGGGGGAGCTCCTATAATTCACCCCTCCACTTT
CASKERGSSYNSPLHF
>.|.|TRBV9|TRBJ1-1
TGTGCCAGCAGCGTGAAGCGGAACACTGAAGCTTTCTTT
CASSVKRNTEAFF
>.|.|TRBV5-1|TRBJ2-3
TGCGCCAGCAGCCAAGCGGGTCTGGGCACAGATACGCAGTATTTT
CASSQAGLGTDTQYF
>.|.|TRBV27|TRBJ2-2
TGTGCCAGCAGTTTTTTCGGTCCCGGGGAGCTGTTTTTT
CASSFFGPGELFF
>once|.|TRBV30|TRBJ1-3
TGTGCCTGGGCGACAAGCCCCTCTGGAAACACCATATATTTT
CAWATSPSGNTIYF
>.|.|TRBV9|TRBJ2-1
TGTGCCAGCAGCCTCCGGCAGGACAATGAGCAGTTCTTC
CASSLRQDNEQFF
>.|TRBD1|TRBV28|TRBJ1-6
TGTGCCAGCAGTGCCCTCCCACCCACAGGGGGAAATTCACCCCTCCACTTT
CASSALPPTGGNSPLHF
>.|TRBD2|TRBV29-1|TRBJ2-1
TGCAGCGTTGAGGGGACTAGCGGGGTTTACAATGAGCAGTTCTTC
CSVEGTSGVYNEQFF
>.|TRBD1|TRBV10-3|TRBJ2-7
TGTGCCATCAGTGAACAGGGGGTCCCGTCCTACGAGCAGTACTTC
CAISEQGVPSYEQYF
>.|.|TRBV29-1|TRBJ2-1
TGCAGCGTTGAAAGGGAGGACGGGGTCAATGAGCAGTTCTTC
CSVEREDGVNEQFF
>.|.|TRBV9|TRBJ2-2
TGTGCCAGCAGCGTAGGGACACCTAACACCGGGGAGCTGTTTTTT
CASSVGTPNTGELFF
>.|TRBD1|TRBV7-9|TRBJ2-1
TGTGCCAGCAAGGGACAGGAGACCTACAATGAGCAGTTCTTC
CASKGQETYNEQFF
>.|.|TRBV18|TRBJ1-5
TGTGCCAGCTCACCGATCCCGGGGATGGGGTTTAGTCAGCCCCAGCATTTT
CASSPIPGMGFSQPQHF
>.|TRBD2|TRBV7-2|TRBJ2-1
TGTGCCAGCAGCAAAGAGCGGGACTCAGCGCAGTTCTTC
CASSKERDSAQFF
>once|TRBD2|TRBV18|TRBJ2-2
TGTGCCAGCTCACCACGCAGGCTAGCGGGGGGTGCGAACACCGGGGAGCTGTTTTTT
CASSPRRLAGGANTGELFF
>few|.|TRBV18|TRBJ2-5
TGTGCCAGCTCACCAAGGAGAAGTAGCGGAACGTTCGAGACCCAGTACTTC
CASSPRRSSGTFETQYF
>.|TRBD1|TRBV28|TRBJ2-3
TGTGCCAGCAGGGGACAGCTTAGCACAGATACGCAGTATTTT
CASRGQLSTDTQYF
>.|.|TRBV7-5|TRBJ2-1
TGTGTCAGAAGCTTAGTCGAGGGGCGGGAGACCCATGAGCAGTTCTTC
CVRSLVEGRETHEQFF
>.|.|TRBV9|TRBJ2-3
TGTGCCAGCAGCGGGACGTCGGGGGATACGCAGTATTTT
CASSGTSGDTQYF
>.|.|TRBV6-6|TRBJ1-4
TGTGCCAGCAGTAGGCAGGGGTCGGGTGAAAAACTGTTTTTT
CASSRQGSGEKLFF
>few|.|TRBV28|TRBJ1-1
TGTGCCAGCAGTGACCAGACACTGAACACTGAAGCTTTCTTT
CASSDQTLNTEAFF
>.|.|TRBV12-1|TRBJ2-7
TGTGCCAGCAGTCTAAAGCTAGCGGGATACTACGAGCAGTACTTC
CASSLKLAGYYEQYF
>.|.|TRBV27|TRBJ1-5
TGTGCCACCAGGCGGTATAGCAATCAGCCCCAGCATTTT
CATRRYSNQPQHF
>once|TRBD2|TRBV7-2|TRBJ2-7
TGTGCCAGCAGCATAGCGACTAGCCCTTCCTACGAGCAGTACTTC
CASSIATSPSYEQYF
>.|.|TRBV5-1|TRBJ1-1
TGCGCCAGCAGCTTGGGTTGGAACGGGAAGAACACTGAAGCTTTCTTT
CASSLGWNGKNTEAFF
>.|.|TRBV15|TRBJ1-5
TGTGCCACCAGCAGAGTTTCGGGATCTAGCAATCAGCCCCAGCATTTT
CATSRVSGSSNQPQHF
>once|TRBD1|TRBV19|TRBJ1-1
TGTGCCAGTAGGTCAGGGGGATCGAACACTGAAGCTTTCTTT
CASRSGGSNTEAFF
>once|TRBD1|TRBV28|TRBJ1-2
TGTGCCAGCAGTTTGGACAGGGGGCCCTATGGCTACACCTTC
CASSLDRGPYGYTF
>.|.|TRBV2|TRBJ1-1
TGTGCCAGCAGTGACCCCGCACGGACTCTGAACACTGAAGCTTTCTTT
CASSDPARTLNTEAFF
>.|TRBD1|TRBV28|TRBJ1-1
TGTGCCAGCAGTTTCTCTGACAGGGCGAGCACTGAAGCTTTCTTT
CASSFSDRASTEAFF
>.|TRBD2|TRBV7-6|TRBJ2-1
TGTGCCAGCAGCCCAGTGTCGGGGGGACCCGTCGAGCAGTTCTTC
CASSPVSGGPVEQFF
>.|.|TRBV30|TRBJ2-3
TGTGCCTGGAGTCCCCGACAGGGCACAGATACGCAGTATTTT
CAWSPRQGTDTQYF